The clone carrying this T cell receptor (beta chain) was detected once. An input of about 0.5 to 1 ug of RNA was subjected to reverse transcription using random hexamers. TCRdb recomputed calls from the immunoSEQ multiplex PCR reads with MiXCR, one row per CDR3 protein. This sample has approximately 100,000 distinct CDR3 sequences, with roughly 91% found just once. This specimen comes from a study of CD8 T cells in Susac syndrome. The sample consisted of CD4+ T cells from PBMCs. This sequence originates from a human donor in good health.

CDR3 bases: TGTGCCAGCAGTGATCGTTACAGTTCGAACACCGGGGAGCTGTTTTTT. Protein sequence: CASSDRYSSNTGELFF. This chain links TRBV2 with TRBJ2-2; D is uncertain. Germline values: CDR1 SNHLY, CDR2 FYNNEI. This CDR3 is 16 amino acids long. Trimming removed 3 bases from V and 0 bases from J, with 11 bases in between.